These 10 T cell receptor beta chains were all obtained from the same sample, sequenced in a study of long-term antiretroviral therapy in people with HIV. immunoSEQ v3.0 was run at survey level. The assay was immunoSEQ multiplex PCR, and TCRdb's table has in-frame clones only and misses some. The sample has roughly 32,000 clones, 95% to 98% seen once. The material was unsorted PBMCs, obtained 7.6 years after starting antiretroviral therapy. The receptors here all came from a man in his thirties or forties with HIV.

The genes are TRBV4-2 and TRBJ2-7, with TRBD1 as a possible D gene (5 bases). Germline CDR1 and CDR2: LGHNA and YNFKEQ. The CDR3 spans 15 residues. V dropped 3 bases and J dropped 4 bases, with 16 bases sitting between them. CDR3 in amino acids: CASSQEGRERYEQYF. CDR3 DNA: TGTGCCAGCAGCCAGGAAGGCAGGGAAAGGTACGAGCAGTACTTC.

The gene calls are TRBV19 and TRBJ1-5, with TRBD1 as a possible D gene (6 bases). Germline lookup yields CDR1 LNHDA and CDR2 SQIVND (reference sequence). V lost 4 bases and J 5 bases, leaving 18 bases between the germline ends. The CDR3 has 16 residues. The CDR3 bases are TGTGCCAGTAGTAACCGGGCCTGGGGGGCCGATCAGCCCCAGCATTTT. Its translation is CASSNRAWGADQPQHF.

V is TRBV7-9 and J is TRBJ2-2; no clear D gene. Germline lookup yields CDR1 SEHNR and CDR2 FQNEAQ (reference sequence). The CDR3 consists of 11 residues. V lost 5 bases and J lost 6, with 4 bases in between. Here the CDR3 reads CASSDPGELFF. The CDR3 DNA follows: TGTGCCAGCAGCGATCCCGGGGAGCTGTTTTTT.

The genes are TRBV7-6 and TRBJ1-1; D is possibly TRBD1 (5 bases). Trimming shortened V by 1 base and J by 3 bases, and 6 bases separated the two germline ends. The CDR3 consists of 13 residues. Looked up from germline, CDR1 is SGHVS and CDR2 is FNYEAQ. The CDR3 nucleotides read TGTGCCAGCAGCTTAGAGGGGCACACTGAAGCTTTCTTT. Amino acids: CASSLEGHTEAFF.

The CDR3 protein is CASGLSTGASSYNEQFF. The CDR3 DNA sequence: TGTGCTAGTGGTTTATCCACAGGGGCTTCGTCCTACAATGAGCAGTTCTTC. This sequence joins TRBV12-5 and TRBJ2-1; 7 positions agree with TRBD1. Germline CDR1 LGHNT, CDR2 FRNRAP. The V gene end was trimmed by 3 bases and the J gene end by 1 base; junction bases not matched to a gene: 9. The CDR3 is 17 amino acids.

V is TRBV6-6 and J is TRBJ2-1; the D gene is possibly TRBD2 (6 bases). In germline, CDR1 is MNHNY, CDR2 SVGAGI (reference sequence). The length of the CDR3 is 14 residues. Trimming removed 6 bases at V and 5 bases at J, with 14 bases between. CDR3 region: CASSWGEPNNEQFF. CDR3 coding DNA: TGTGCCAGCAGCTGGGGGGAGCCGAACAATGAGCAGTTCTTC.

The rearrangement uses TRBV25-1 and TRBJ2-1; no clear D. The germline CDR1 and CDR2 sequences are MGHDK and SYGVNS. The CDR3 contains 14 residues. The V end lost 0 bases, the J end lost 9 bases, and 12 bases lay between the germline ends. CDR3 sequence: CASSEYIQGGEQFF. Here the CDR3 DNA reads TGTGCCAGCAGTGAATATATTCAAGGCGGTGAGCAGTTCTTC.

The chain is built from TRBV7-2 and TRBJ2-1; TRBD1 matches 9 bases. The CDR3 has 16 amino acids. With V trimmed by 4 bases and J by 6 bases, 10 bases remained unmatched. Germline CDR1 reads SGHTA; CDR2 reads FQGNSA. The CDR3 protein is CASSSNPGQGGNEQFF. CDR3 nucleotides: TGTGCCAGCAGCTCGAATCCGGGACAGGGAGGCAATGAGCAGTTCTTC.

This clone was detected once. This chain links TRBV12-5 with TRBJ2-3; D remains ambiguous. Germline CDR1 LGHNT, CDR2 FRNRAP. With 6 bases removed from V and 1 base from J, the gap between germline ends came to 14 bases. The CDR3 spans 15 residues. CDR3 sequence reads: CASGQLSWGTDTQYF. As DNA, the CDR3 is TGTGCTAGTGGCCAACTCTCATGGGGCACAGATACGCAGTATTTT. The whole variable domain, filled in from reference TRBV12-5 and TRBJ2-3, reads DARVTQTPRHKVTEMGQEVTMRCQPILGHNTVFWYRQTMMQGLELLAYFRNRAPLDDSGMPKDRFSAEMPDATLATLKIQPSEPRDSAVYFCASGQLSWGTDTQYFGPGTRLTVL.

This clone was counted once. V gene TRBV5-1 combines with J gene TRBJ2-7, with unresolved D. The CDR3 is made up of 12 amino acids. Germline assignment: CDR1 SGHRS and CDR2 YFSETQ. Trimming removed 0 bases from V and 7 bases from J, with 8 bases in between. The CDR3 loop is CASSLAPGEQYF. CDR3 DNA: TGCGCCAGCAGCTTGGCCCCTGGAGAGCAGTACTTC.